What follows describes a single TCR beta chain. The data were taken from a study of monozygotic twins with inflammatory bowel disease. This CDR3 has 16 amino acids. The germline CDR1 and CDR2 sequences are SGHAT and FQDESV (reference sequence). Through template switching, UMIs that included a 6-nucleotide sample barcode were added. TCRdb reprocessed the 5' RACE reads, with one entry per CDR3 protein and no DNA. Found here are around 99,000 distinct CDR3 sequences; the top ten clones hold 9.5% to 15%. Sample: blood. The rearrangement uses TRBV11-1 and TRBJ2-2. The origin of this receptor is a human donor with ulcerative colitis or Crohn's disease, or a healthy co-twin of an affected twin (not recorded which). The CDR3 region is CASSPRLLADTGELFF.